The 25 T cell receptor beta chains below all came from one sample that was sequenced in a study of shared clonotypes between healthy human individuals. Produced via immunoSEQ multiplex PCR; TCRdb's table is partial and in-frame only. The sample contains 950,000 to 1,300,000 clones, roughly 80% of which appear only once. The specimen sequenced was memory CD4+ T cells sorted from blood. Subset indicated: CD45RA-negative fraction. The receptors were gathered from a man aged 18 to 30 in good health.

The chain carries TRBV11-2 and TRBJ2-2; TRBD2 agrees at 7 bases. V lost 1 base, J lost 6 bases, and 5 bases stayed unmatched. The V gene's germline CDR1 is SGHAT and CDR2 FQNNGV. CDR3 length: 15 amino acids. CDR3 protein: CASSLGPTSSGELFF. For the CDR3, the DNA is TGTGCCAGCAGCTTAGGACCGACTAGCTCCGGGGAGCTGTTTTTT.

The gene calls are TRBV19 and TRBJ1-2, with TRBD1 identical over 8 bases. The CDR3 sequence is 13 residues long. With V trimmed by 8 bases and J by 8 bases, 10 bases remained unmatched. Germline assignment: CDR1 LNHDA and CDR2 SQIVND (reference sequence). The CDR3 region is CASSEQGVRGYTF. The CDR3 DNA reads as TGTGCCAGTTCGGAACAGGGGGTTAGGGGCTACACCTTC.

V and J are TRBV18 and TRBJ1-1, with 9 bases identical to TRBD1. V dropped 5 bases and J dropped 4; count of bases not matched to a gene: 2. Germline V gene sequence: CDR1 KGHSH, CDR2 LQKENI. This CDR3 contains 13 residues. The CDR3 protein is CASSVDRGTEAFF. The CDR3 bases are TGTGCCAGCTCAGTGGACAGGGGCACTGAAGCTTTCTTT.

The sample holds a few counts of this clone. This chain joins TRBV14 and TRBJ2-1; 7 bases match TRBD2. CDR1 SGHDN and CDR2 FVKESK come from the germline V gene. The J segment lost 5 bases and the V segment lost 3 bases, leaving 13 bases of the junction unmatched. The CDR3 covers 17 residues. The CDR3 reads CASSQYTDIGRDNEQFF. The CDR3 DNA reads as TGTGCCAGCAGCCAGTATACGGACATAGGGAGGGACAATGAGCAGTTCTTC.

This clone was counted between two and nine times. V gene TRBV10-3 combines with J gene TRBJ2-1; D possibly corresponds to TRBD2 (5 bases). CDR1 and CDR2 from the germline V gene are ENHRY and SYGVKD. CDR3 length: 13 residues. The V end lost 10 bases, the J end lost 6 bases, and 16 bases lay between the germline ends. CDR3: CATSPGLINEQFF. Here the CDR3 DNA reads TGTGCCACCTCTCCGGGGTTAATCAATGAGCAGTTCTTC.

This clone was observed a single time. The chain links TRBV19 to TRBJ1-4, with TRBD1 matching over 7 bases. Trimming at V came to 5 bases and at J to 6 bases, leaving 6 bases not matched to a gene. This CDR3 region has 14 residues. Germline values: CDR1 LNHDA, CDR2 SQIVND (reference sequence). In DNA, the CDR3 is TGTGCCAGTAGTGCACCAGACAGGGATGAAAAACTGTTTTTT. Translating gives CASSAPDRDEKLFF.

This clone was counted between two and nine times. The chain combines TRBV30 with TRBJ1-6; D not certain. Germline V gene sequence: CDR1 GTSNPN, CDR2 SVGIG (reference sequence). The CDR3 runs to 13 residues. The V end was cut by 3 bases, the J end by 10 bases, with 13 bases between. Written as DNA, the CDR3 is TGTGCCTGGAGCCCGTCGCCCCAATCACCCCTCCACTTT. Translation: CAWSPSPQSPLHF.

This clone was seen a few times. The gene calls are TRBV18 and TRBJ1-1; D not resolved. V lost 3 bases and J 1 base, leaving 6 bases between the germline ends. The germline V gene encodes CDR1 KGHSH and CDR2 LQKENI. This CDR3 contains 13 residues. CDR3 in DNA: TGTGCCAGCTCACCGGCTGAGAACACTGAAGCTTTCTTT. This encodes CASSPAENTEAFF.

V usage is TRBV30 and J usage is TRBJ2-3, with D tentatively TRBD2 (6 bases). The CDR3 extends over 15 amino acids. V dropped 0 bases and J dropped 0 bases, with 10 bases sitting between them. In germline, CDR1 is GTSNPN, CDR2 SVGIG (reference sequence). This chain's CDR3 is CAWSVGSGSTDTQYF. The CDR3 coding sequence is TGTGCCTGGAGTGTCGGTAGCGGTAGCACAGATACGCAGTATTTT.

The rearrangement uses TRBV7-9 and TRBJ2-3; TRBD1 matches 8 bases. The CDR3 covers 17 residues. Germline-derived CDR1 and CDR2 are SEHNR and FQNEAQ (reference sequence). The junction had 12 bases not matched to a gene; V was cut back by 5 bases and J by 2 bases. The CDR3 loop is CASSKLPGQVPTDTQYF. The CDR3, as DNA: TGTGCCAGCAGCAAGCTACCGGGACAGGTGCCCACAGATACGCAGTATTTT.

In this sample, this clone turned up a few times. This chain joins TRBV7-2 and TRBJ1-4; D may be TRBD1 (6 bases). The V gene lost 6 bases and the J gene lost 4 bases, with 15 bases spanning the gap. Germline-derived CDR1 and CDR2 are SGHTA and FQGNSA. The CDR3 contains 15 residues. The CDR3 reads CASRPWGQNNEKLFF. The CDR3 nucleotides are TGTGCCAGCAGGCCCTGGGGACAAAATAATGAAAAACTGTTTTTT.

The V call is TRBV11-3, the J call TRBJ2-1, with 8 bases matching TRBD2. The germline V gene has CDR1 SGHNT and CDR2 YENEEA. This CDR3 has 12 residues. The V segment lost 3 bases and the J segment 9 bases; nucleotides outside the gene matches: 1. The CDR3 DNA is TGTGCCAGCAGCTTGGGACTAGGTGAGCAGTTCTTC. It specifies CASSLGLGEQFF.

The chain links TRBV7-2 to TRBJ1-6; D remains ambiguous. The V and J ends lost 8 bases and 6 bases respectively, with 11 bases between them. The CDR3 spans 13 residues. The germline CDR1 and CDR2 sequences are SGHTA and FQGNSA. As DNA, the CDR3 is TGTGCCAGCGTGCCCCTGGTTAATTCACCCCTCCACTTT. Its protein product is CASVPLVNSPLHF.

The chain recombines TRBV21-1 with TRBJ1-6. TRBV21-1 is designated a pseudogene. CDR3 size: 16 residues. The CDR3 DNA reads TGTGCCAGCAGCAAACGGAGCCGGGGCTATAATTCACCCCTCCACTTT. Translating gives CASSKRSRGYNSPLHF.

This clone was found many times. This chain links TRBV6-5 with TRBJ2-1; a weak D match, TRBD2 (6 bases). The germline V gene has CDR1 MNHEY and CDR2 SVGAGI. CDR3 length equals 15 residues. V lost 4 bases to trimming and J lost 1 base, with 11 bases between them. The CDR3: CASSSLGTSYNEQFF. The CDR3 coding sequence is TGTGCCAGCAGTTCTCTCGGGACTTCCTACAATGAGCAGTTCTTC.

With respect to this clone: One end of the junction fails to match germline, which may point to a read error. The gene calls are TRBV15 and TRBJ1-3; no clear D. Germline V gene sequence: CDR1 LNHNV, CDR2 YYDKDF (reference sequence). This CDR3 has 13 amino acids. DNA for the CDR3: TGTGCCACCAGCTTCGGTTCTGAAAACACCATATATTTT. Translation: CATSFGSENTIYF.

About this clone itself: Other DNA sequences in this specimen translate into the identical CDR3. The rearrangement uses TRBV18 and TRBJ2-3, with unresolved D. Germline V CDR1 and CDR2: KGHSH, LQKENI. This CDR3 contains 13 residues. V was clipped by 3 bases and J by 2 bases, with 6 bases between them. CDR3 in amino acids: CASSPRDTDTQYF. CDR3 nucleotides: TGTGCCAGCTCACCTCGAGACACAGATACGCAGTATTTT. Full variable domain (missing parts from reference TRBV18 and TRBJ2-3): NAGVMQNPRHLVRRRGQEARLRCSPMKGHSHVYWYRQLPEEGLKFMVYLQKENIIDESGMPKERFSAEFPKEGPSILRIQQVVRGDSAAYFCASSPRDTDTQYFGPGTRLTVL.

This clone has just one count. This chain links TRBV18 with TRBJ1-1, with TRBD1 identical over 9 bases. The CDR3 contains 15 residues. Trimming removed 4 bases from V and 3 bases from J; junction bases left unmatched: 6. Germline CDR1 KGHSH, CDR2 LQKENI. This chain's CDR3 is CASSQGQGGDTEAFF. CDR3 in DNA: TGTGCCAGCTCACAGGGACAGGGAGGGGACACTGAAGCTTTCTTT.

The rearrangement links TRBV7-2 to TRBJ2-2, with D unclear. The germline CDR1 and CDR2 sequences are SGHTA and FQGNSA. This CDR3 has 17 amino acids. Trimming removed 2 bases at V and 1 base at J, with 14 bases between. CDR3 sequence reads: CASSLRRMKMNTGELFF. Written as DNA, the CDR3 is TGTGCCAGCAGCTTAAGGCGAATGAAGATGAACACCGGGGAGCTGTTTTTT.

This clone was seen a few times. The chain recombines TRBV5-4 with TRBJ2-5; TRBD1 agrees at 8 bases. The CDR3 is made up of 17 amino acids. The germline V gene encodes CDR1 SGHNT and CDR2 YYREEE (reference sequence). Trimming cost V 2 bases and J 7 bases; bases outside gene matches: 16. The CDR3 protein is CASSFDLGTGTGGTQYF. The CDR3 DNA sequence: TGTGCCAGCAGCTTTGACCTAGGGACAGGAACCGGGGGGACCCAGTACTTC. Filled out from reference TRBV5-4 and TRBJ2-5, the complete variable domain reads ETGVTQSPTHLIKTRGQQVTLRCSSQSGHNTVSWYQQALGQGPQFIFQYYREEENGRGNFPPRFSGLQFPNYSSELNVNALELDDSALYLCASSFDLGTGTGGTQYFGPGTRLLVL.

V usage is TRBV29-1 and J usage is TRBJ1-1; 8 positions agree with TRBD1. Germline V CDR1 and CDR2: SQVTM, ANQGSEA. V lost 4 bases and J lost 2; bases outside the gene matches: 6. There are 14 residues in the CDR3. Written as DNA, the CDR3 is TGCAGCGTTGGAAGACAGGGGCTAAACACTGAAGCTTTCTTT. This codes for CSVGRQGLNTEAFF.

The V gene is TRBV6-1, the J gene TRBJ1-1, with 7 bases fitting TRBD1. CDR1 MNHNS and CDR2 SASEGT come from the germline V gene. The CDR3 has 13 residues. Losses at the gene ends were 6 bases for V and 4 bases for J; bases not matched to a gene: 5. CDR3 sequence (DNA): TGTGCCAGCAGGACAGGGTCCCCCACTGAAGCTTTCTTT. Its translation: CASRTGSPTEAFF.

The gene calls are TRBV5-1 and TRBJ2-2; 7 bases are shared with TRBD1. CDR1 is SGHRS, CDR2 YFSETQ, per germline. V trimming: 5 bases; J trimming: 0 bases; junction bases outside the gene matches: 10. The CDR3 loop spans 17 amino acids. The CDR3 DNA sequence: TGCGCCAGCAGTCCGGACAGGAACCTTGCGAACACCGGGGAGCTGTTTTTT. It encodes CASSPDRNLANTGELFF.

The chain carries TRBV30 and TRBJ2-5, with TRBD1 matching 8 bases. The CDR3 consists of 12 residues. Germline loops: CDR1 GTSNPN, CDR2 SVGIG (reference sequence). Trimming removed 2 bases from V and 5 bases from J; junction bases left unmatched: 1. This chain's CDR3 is CAWSRQGETQYF. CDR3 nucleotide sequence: TGTGCCTGGAGTCGACAGGGGGAGACCCAGTACTTC.

This chain's CDR3 is CASTRQGGSLSWLFF. In DNA form, the CDR3 reads TGTGCCAGCACTCGACAGGGGGGAAGTTTATCGTGGCTGTTTTTT. The V and J genes are TRBV6-1 and TRBJ1-4; 9 nucleotides align to TRBD1. Trimming at V came to 7 bases and at J to 14 bases, leaving 17 bases not matched to a gene. The germline gives CDR1 MNHNS, CDR2 SASEGT. The CDR3 is made up of 15 amino acids.